One T cell receptor (beta chain) is described in this entry. One junction end disagrees with the germline gene, perhaps due to a read error. The germline V gene has CDR1 LGHDT and CDR2 YNNKEL (reference sequence). CDR3 length: 15 residues. Sequencing was performed with immunoSEQ multiplex PCR; in TCRdb, only in-frame clones are kept and a portion is missing. The top ten clones hold about 1.2% of a sample with 380,000 or so clones, about four fifths of them seen once. The source of the sample is a study of blood T cell repertoires in COVID-19. The sequence came from a human donor with acute or convalescent COVID-19. The donor label of this sample is uncertain. The V call is TRBV3-1 (or the pseudogene TRBV3-2), the J call TRBJ1-1; 9 positions agree with TRBD1. Sequenced material: peripheral blood. The CDR3 is CASSEETGGWAEAFF. The DNA of the CDR3 is TGTGCCAGCAGCGAAGAAACAGGGGGCTGGGCTGAAGCTTTCTTT.